Presented here are 32 T cell receptor beta chains from one specimen sequenced in a study of T cells after yellow fever vaccination. TCRdb analysed the 5' RACE reads with MiXCR anew, one entry per CDR3 protein. The data show 500,000 to 650,000 distinct CDR3 sequences, with about a sixth seen just once and roughly 17% held by the top ten. Sequenced here: PBMCs, sampled about 5 days after the first yellow fever vaccination. The receptors shown here come from a man in his late teens or twenties who received the YFV17D yellow fever vaccine.

This clonotype was counted a few times. The rearrangement links TRBV12-3 or TRBV12-4 to TRBJ2-5; possibly TRBD2 for D (5 bases). This CDR3 spans 12 amino acids. Trimming cost V 3 bases and J 7 bases, with 9 bases left between them. CDR3 sequence: CASSLDSLTQYF. DNA for the CDR3: TGTGCCAGCAGTTTGGACTCGTTGACCCAGTACTTC.

V is TRBV11-2 and J is TRBJ1-2; unclear D gene. Trimming removed 7 bases at V and 4 bases at J, with 13 bases between. The CDR3 covers 13 residues. Germline-derived CDR1 and CDR2 are SGHAT and FQNNGV. DNA of the CDR3: TGTGCCAGCACCCTCGGCTCTATCTATGGCTACACCTTC. It specifies CASTLGSIYGYTF. Together with reference TRBV11-2 and TRBJ1-2, the CDR3 gives the full variable domain: EAGVAQSPRYKIIEKRQSVAFWCNPISGHATLYWYQQILGQGPKLLIQFQNNGVVDDSQLPKDRFSAERLKGVDSTLKIQPAKLEDSAVYLCASTLGSIYGYTFGSGTRLTVV.

This clonotype was detected ten times or more. The J gene is TRBJ1-2, the V gene TRBV5-1, with a weak D call TRBD1 (5 bases). The CDR3 extends over 14 amino acids. With 4 bases removed from V and 10 bases from J, the gap between germline ends came to 20 bases. Germline CDR1 reads SGHRS; CDR2 reads YFSETQ. The CDR3 loop is CASSPSGQSRDYTF. The CDR3 DNA reads TGCGCCAGCAGCCCCTCGGGGCAGAGTAGGGACTACACCTTC.

At least ten counts were recorded for this clonotype. The chain links TRBV7-2 to TRBJ2-3; D is uncertain. Deletions cut 2 bases from V and 0 bases from J, with 6 bases between. The V gene's germline CDR1 is SGHTA and CDR2 FQGNSA. This CDR3 is 14 amino acids long. The CDR3 loop is CASSLSPSTDTQYF. CDR3 sequence (DNA): TGTGCCAGCAGCTTAAGTCCGAGCACAGATACGCAGTATTTT.

This chain uses TRBV7-9 with TRBJ1-2, with TRBD1 matching over 11 bases. The CDR3 sequence is 16 residues long. V gave up 0 bases and J gave up 6 bases; unmatched junction bases: 6. Germline assignment: CDR1 SEHNR and CDR2 FQNEAQ (reference sequence). CDR3 sequence: CASSLARTGGADGYTF. CDR3 DNA: TGTGCCAGCAGCTTAGCCCGGACAGGGGGCGCGGATGGCTACACCTTC.

The chain uses TRBV15 and TRBJ2-7; the match to TRBD1 covers 7 bases. CDR3 length: 15 residues. V trimming: 1 base; J trimming: 7 bases; junction bases outside the gene matches: 10. Germline-derived CDR1 and CDR2 are LNHNV and YYDKDF (reference sequence). CDR3 nucleotides: TGTGCCACCAGCAGAGGGACAGGTGCCCTATTTGAGCAGTACTTC. This gives the protein CATSRGTGALFEQYF.

This clonotype has a handful of counts. This rearrangement joins TRBV7-6 to TRBJ1-1, with D unclear. V lost 4 bases and J lost 5, with 20 bases in between. The germline V gene encodes CDR1 SGHVS and CDR2 FNYEAQ. The CDR3 spans 16 residues. The CDR3 DNA is TGTGCCAGCAGCTATTTGGCAGATGGGCCCGAAACTGAAGCTTTCTTT. Translated, it gives CASSYLADGPETEAFF.

This clonotype was observed a handful of times. The chain joins TRBV5-1 to TRBJ2-5; D gene ambiguous. The V gene's germline CDR1 is SGHRS and CDR2 YFSETQ. The CDR3 covers 12 residues. V lost 5 bases to trimming and J lost 5 bases, with 10 bases between them. CDR3 nucleotides: TGCGCCAGCAGGGTACTCGGGGAGACCCAGTACTTC. This encodes CASRVLGETQYF.

The V call is TRBV6-2 or TRBV6-3, the J call TRBJ2-5; D remains ambiguous. There are 14 residues in the CDR3. CDR1 is MNHEY and CDR2 is SVGEGT in the germline V gene. Trimming cost V 8 bases and J 5 bases, with 18 bases left between them. CDR3 nucleotide sequence: TGTGCCAGCCGCCCCGCCAGAAATCATGAGACCCAGTACTTC. Its translation is CASRPARNHETQYF.

This chain joins TRBV6-1 and TRBJ2-1, with TRBD1 identical over 8 bases. This CDR3 contains 15 residues. J gave up 0 bases and V 7 bases, and 5 bases lay outside the gene matches. Germline loops: CDR1 MNHNS, CDR2 SASEGT. CDR3 sequence: CASNRQGSSYNEQFF. DNA of the CDR3: TGTGCCAGCAACCGACAGGGGAGCTCCTACAATGAGCAGTTCTTC.

Many counts were recorded for this clonotype. This chain uses TRBV12-3 or TRBV12-4 with TRBJ2-5; no clear D gene. This CDR3 is built from 15 residues. With 6 bases removed from V and 2 bases from J, the gap between germline ends came to 16 bases. The DNA of the CDR3 is TGTGCCAGCAGATCCCTGGTGGGCCCGCAAGAGACCCAGTACTTC. It encodes CASRSLVGPQETQYF.

This sequence joins TRBV7-2 and TRBJ2-5, with D maybe TRBD2 (5 bases). V was pared by 4 bases and J by 1 base, with 16 bases between. Germline CDR1 SGHTA, CDR2 FQGNSA. The CDR3 has 16 residues. DNA for the CDR3: TGTGCCAGCAGCTCACTAGGCGGGTATAGCCAAGAGACCCAGTACTTC. Its translation: CASSSLGGYSQETQYF.

This clonotype showed up just a few times. The rearrangement joins TRBV12-5 to TRBJ1-1; 8 bases fit TRBD1. CDR3 size: 16 residues. The J segment lost 2 bases and the V segment lost 0 bases, leaving 5 bases of the junction unmatched. Germline V gives CDR1 LGHNT, CDR2 FRNRAP. This CDR3 reads CASGLVLTGGNTEAFF. CDR3 bases: TGTGCTAGTGGTTTGGTACTTACAGGGGGAAACACTGAAGCTTTCTTT. The whole variable domain, filled in from reference TRBV12-5 and TRBJ1-1, reads DARVTQTPRHKVTEMGQEVTMRCQPILGHNTVFWYRQTMMQGLELLAYFRNRAPLDDSGMPKDRFSAEMPDATLATLKIQPSEPRDSAVYFCASGLVLTGGNTEAFFGQGTRLTVV.

CDR3 protein: CASSLTGWGAGYNEQFF. The CDR3 region has the DNA TGTGCCAGCAGTCTTACCGGTTGGGGGGCAGGATACAATGAGCAGTTCTTC. V usage is TRBV7-3 and J usage is TRBJ2-1; D tentatively fits TRBD1 or TRBD2 (6 bases each). This CDR3 spans 17 amino acids. Germline CDR1 reads SGHTA; CDR2 reads FQGTGA. Trimming stripped 6 bases from V and 4 bases from J, with 22 bases between.

This clonotype has just a few counts. The chain links TRBV4-1 to TRBJ2-3; the D gene is possibly TRBD2 (5 bases). Germline V gene lookup returns CDR1 MGHRA and CDR2 YSYEKL. Trimming removed 3 bases at V and 1 base at J, with 14 bases between. This CDR3 has 16 residues. As DNA, the CDR3 is TGCGCCAGCAGCCACAATCCTGACGGGGGCACAGATACGCAGTATTTT. It is translated as CASSHNPDGGTDTQYF.

This clonotype was found a few times. The chain couples TRBV5-1 to TRBJ2-7, with 9 bases aligning to TRBD1. The CDR3 consists of 14 residues. V dropped 3 bases and J dropped 5; count of bases not matched to a gene: 6. Looked up from germline, CDR1 is SGHRS and CDR2 is YFSETQ. The CDR3 reads CASSSRTGDHEQYF. The CDR3 DNA reads as TGCGCCAGCAGCTCGAGGACAGGGGACCACGAGCAGTACTTC.

The chain recombines TRBV20-1 with TRBJ2-3; D is unclear. CDR3 size: 12 residues. V lost 0 bases and J 9 bases, leaving 10 bases between the germline ends. Germline V gene data show CDR1 as DFQATT and CDR2 as SNEGSKA (reference sequence). This CDR3 reads CSARDSLETQYF. The CDR3 nucleotides read TGCAGTGCTAGAGATTCTCTTGAGACGCAGTATTTT.

This clonotype has just a few counts. V usage is TRBV5-1 and J usage is TRBJ1-1; D is unresolved. This CDR3 is 14 amino acids long. Germline CDR1 is SGHRS and CDR2 is YFSETQ. V lost 0 bases, J lost 5 bases, and 11 bases lay in between. The CDR3 here is CASSLVEGLTEAFF. The CDR3, as DNA: TGCGCCAGCAGCTTGGTTGAGGGATTGACTGAAGCTTTCTTT.

This clonotype was seen once. This chain uses TRBV2 with TRBJ1-6, with 7 bases that match TRBD1. In germline, CDR1 is SNHLY, CDR2 FYNNEI. J was trimmed by 5 bases and V by 9 bases; bases with no gene match: 4. CDR3 length: 13 residues. The CDR3 sequence: CASGTANNSPLHF. The CDR3 bases are TGTGCCAGTGGGACAGCGAATAATTCACCCCTCCACTTT.

This chain joins TRBV5-1 and TRBJ1-4; no definite D call. With 4 bases removed from V and 1 base from J, the gap between germline ends came to 8 bases. The CDR3 runs to 14 residues. Per the germline V gene, CDR1 is SGHRS and CDR2 is YFSETQ. CDR3 in amino acids: CASSGVGTNEKLFF. In DNA form, the CDR3 reads TGCGCCAGCAGCGGGGTAGGAACTAATGAAAAACTGTTTTTT.

This clonotype has a handful of counts. The J gene is TRBJ2-5, the V gene TRBV15, with unresolved D. Germline lookup yields CDR1 LNHNV and CDR2 YYDKDF (reference sequence). With 5 bases removed from V and 1 base from J, the gap between germline ends came to 17 bases. The CDR3 length is 16 residues. This CDR3 reads CATSPLRAVLQETQYF. The DNA of the CDR3 is TGTGCCACCAGCCCCCTCCGGGCAGTCCTCCAAGAGACCCAGTACTTC.

CDR3 residues: CSGLGANTGELFF. The CDR3 region has the DNA TGCAGCGGGTTGGGGGCGAACACCGGGGAGCTGTTTTTT. The chain employs TRBV29-1 and TRBJ2-2; possibly TRBD1 or TRBD2 for D (5 bases each). The CDR3 extends over 13 amino acids. Looked up from germline, CDR1 is SQVTM and CDR2 is ANQGSEA. V shed 7 bases and J shed 0 bases, with 9 bases lying between them.

This chain connects TRBV4-3 to TRBJ2-7; 8 bases agree with TRBD2. The CDR3 extends over 15 amino acids. CDR1 and CDR2 from the germline V gene are LGHNA and YSLEER. V lost 6 bases, J lost 0 bases, and 7 bases stayed unmatched. CDR3 in DNA: TGCGCCAGCAGGGTGAACAGCGGGGGCTCCTACGAGCAGTACTTC. This encodes CASRVNSGGSYEQYF.

The chain joins TRBV2 to TRBJ2-3; D call uncertain. The length of the CDR3 is 16 residues. Germline loops: CDR1 SNHLY, CDR2 FYNNEI. The V and J ends lost 1 base and 0 bases respectively, with 11 bases between them. CDR3: CASSEGQITSTDTQYF. CDR3 bases: TGTGCCAGCAGTGAAGGGCAGATCACTAGCACAGATACGCAGTATTTT.

This sequence joins TRBV5-4 and TRBJ2-5; 7 nucleotides align to TRBD2. Germline V gene data show CDR1 as SGHNT and CDR2 as YYREEE (reference sequence). V trimming: 3 bases; J trimming: 1 base; junction bases outside the gene matches: 6. This CDR3 comprises 15 residues. The CDR3 nucleotides are TGTGCCAGCAGCTGGACTAGTCGGCCCCAAGAGACCCAGTACTTC. Its protein is CASSWTSRPQETQYF.

The V gene is TRBV13, the J gene TRBJ2-5; maybe TRBD1 (6 bases). This CDR3 region has 14 residues. Germline V gene sequence: CDR1 PRHDT, CDR2 FYEKMQ (reference sequence). The V gene lost 5 bases and the J gene lost 1 base, with 11 bases spanning the gap. The CDR3: CASSHRQVQETQYF. In DNA, the CDR3 is TGTGCCAGCAGCCACCGACAGGTCCAAGAGACCCAGTACTTC.

In its sample, this clonotype was seen a few times. V usage is TRBV7-3 and J usage is TRBJ2-1, with D possibly being TRBD1 (5 bases). Germline V gives CDR1 SGHTA, CDR2 FQGTGA. Trimming cost V 5 bases and J 6 bases, with 17 bases left between them. The CDR3 sequence is 15 residues long. The CDR3 DNA reads as TGTGCCAGCAGCCCACAAACAGGAACTATCAATGAGCAGTTCTTC. Amino acids: CASSPQTGTINEQFF.

V usage is TRBV29-1 and J usage is TRBJ1-2; 7 bases match TRBD1. This CDR3 is 12 amino acids long. The germline V gene has CDR1 SQVTM and CDR2 ANQGSEA. V trimming: 2 bases; J trimming: 5 bases; junction bases outside the gene matches: 2. CDR3 DNA sequence: TGCAGCGTTGAACGGGACAGATATGGCTACACCTTC. It yields the protein CSVERDRYGYTF.

V and J are TRBV29-1 and TRBJ2-6; D is unclear. V gave up 0 bases and J gave up 2 bases, with 11 bases separating them. The CDR3 contains 16 residues. Germline V gives CDR1 SQVTM, CDR2 ANQGSEA. The CDR3 region is CSVEDPVAAGANVLTF. CDR3 sequence (DNA): TGCAGCGTTGAAGATCCGGTCGCGGCTGGGGCCAACGTCCTGACTTTC.

This clonotype turned up a few times. The chain combines TRBV6-5 with TRBJ1-5, with D perhaps matching TRBD1 (5 bases). V shed 1 base and J shed 5 bases, with 9 bases lying between them. Germline assignment: CDR1 MNHEY and CDR2 SVGAGI. The CDR3 covers 14 residues. The CDR3 DNA sequence: TGTGCCAGCAGTTACTACGGGACGGATCAGCCCCAGCATTTT. Translation gives CASSYYGTDQPQHF.

The chain uses TRBV2 and TRBJ1-1; the D is unclear. The CDR3 loop spans 13 amino acids. The V and J ends lost 6 bases and 0 bases respectively, with 8 bases between them. Germline V gives CDR1 SNHLY, CDR2 FYNNEI. This chain's CDR3 is CASSVIVNTEAFF. CDR3 DNA sequence: TGTGCCAGCAGCGTAATAGTGAACACTGAAGCTTTCTTT.

This clonotype was observed a few times. The chain's CDR3 is CAMRQGSQGYTF. The CDR3 region has the DNA TGTGCCATGCGACAGGGTAGTCAGGGCTACACCTTC. V and J are TRBV10-3 and TRBJ1-2; TRBD1 matches 7 bases. Trimming took 9 bases from V and 8 from J; bases not matched to a gene: 9. This CDR3 is 12 amino acids long. Germline lookup yields CDR1 ENHRY and CDR2 SYGVKD.